This is a list of T cell receptor beta chains from one sample in a study of post-analysis software for immune sequencing data. TCRdb redid the calling of the PCR reads with MiXCR, one entry per CDR3 protein. The data show roughly 200,000 distinct CDR3 sequences, about 30% seen once. Source material: blood. All receptors derive from a girl aged 2 to 17 with multiple sclerosis. Each CDR3 is given with its conserved first and last residue. The D gene is left open where the match is weak. A row's size may be missing; if present it is once, few, many or a size class.

j_call | d_call | cdr3_length | clone_size | v_call | cdr3_aa | cdr3_nt
TRBJ2-3 | TRBD2 | 16 | few | TRBV4-1 | CASSPQRTSGRDTQYF | TGCGCCAGCAGCCCCCAGCGGACTAGCGGGAGGGATACGCAGTATTTT
TRBJ2-5 | - | 13 | - | TRBV29-1 | CSVEGGIGETQYF | TGCAGCGTCGAGGGGGGGATTGGAGAGACCCAGTACTTC
TRBJ2-2 | TRBD2 | 17 | - | TRBV7-2 | CASSLVGLAGGAGELFF | TGTGCCAGCAGCCTGGTGGGCCTAGCGGGAGGCGCCGGGGAGCTGTTTTTT
TRBJ2-3 | TRBD1 | 15 | - | TRBV7-2 | CASSPRQGQVDTQYF | TGTGCCAGCAGCCCCCGACAGGGACAGGTGGATACGCAGTATTTT
TRBJ2-1 | - | 14 | many | TRBV5-1 | CASSALSAYNEQFF | TGCGCCAGCAGCGCCCTTAGCGCCTACAATGAGCAGTTCTTC
TRBJ1-2 | - | 15 | - | TRBV20-1 | CSAREGHSTNYGYTF | TGCAGTGCTAGAGAGGGACACTCTACTAACTATGGCTACACCTTC
TRBJ2-3 | - | 13 | few | TRBV20-1 | CSARGGRTDTQYF | TGCAGTGCTAGGGGGGGTCGAACAGATACGCAGTATTTT
TRBJ2-1 | - | 16 | - | TRBV7-2 | CASSLYCEITYDEQFF | TGTGCCAGCAGCTTATACTGCGAGATAACCTACGATGAGCAGTTCTTC
TRBJ2-7 | - | 15 | few | TRBV4-2 | CASSQESGDPYEQYF | TGTGCCAGCAGCCAAGAGTCGGGGGACCCCTACGAGCAGTACTTC
TRBJ2-3 | - | 13 | many | TRBV5-6 | CASSGSFTDTQYF | TGTGCCAGCAGCGGCTCATTCACAGATACGCAGTATTTT
TRBJ1-2 | TRBD1 | 15 | many | TRBV5-1 | CASRTQGTSNYGYTF | TGCGCCAGCAGGACACAGGGGACCTCTAACTATGGCTACACCTTC
TRBJ2-5 | TRBD1 | 14 | few | TRBV5-1 | CASSGTGGVETQYF | TGCGCCAGCAGCGGTACAGGGGGCGTAGAGACCCAGTACTTC
TRBJ2-7 | TRBD2 | 19 | once | TRBV15 | CATSGQETSGSLGVYEQYF | TGTGCCACCAGCGGGCAAGAGACTAGCGGGAGCTTAGGTGTCTACGAGCAGTACTTC
TRBJ2-7 | - | 14 | many | TRBV15 | CATSRDVGGYEQYF | TGTGCCACCAGCAGAGATGTAGGGGGCTACGAGCAGTACTTC
TRBJ2-1 | - | 13 | - | TRBV29-1 | CSVSQRAYNEQFF | TGCAGCGTTTCCCAGCGGGCCTACAATGAGCAGTTCTTC
TRBJ1-1 | - | 13 | - | TRBV28 | CASSPRLNTKAFF | TGTGCCAGCAGTCCCAGGTTGAACACTAAAGCTTTCTTT
TRBJ2-3 | TRBD2 | 14 | - | TRBV29-1 | CSVERAGGEDTQYF | TGCAGCGTTGAACGAGCGGGAGGTGAAGATACGCAGTATTTT
TRBJ2-5 | - | 13 | - | TRBV20-1 | CSARGRYQETQYF | TGCAGTGCTAGAGGGCGTTACCAAGAGACCCAGTACTTC
TRBJ2-1 | TRBD2 | 15 | many | TRBV6-5 | CASSYGGGGHNEQFF | TGTGCCAGCAGTTACGGCGGGGGAGGACACAATGAGCAGTTCTTC
TRBJ2-7 | TRBD2 | 14 | - | TRBV5-1 | CASSWEGQPYEQYF | TGCGCCAGCAGCTGGGAGGGGCAGCCGTACGAGCAGTACTTC
TRBJ2-3 | TRBD1 | 13 | - | TRBV20-1 | CSAHRTGRNTQYF | TGCAGTGCTCACAGGACAGGGAGGAATACGCAGTATTTT
TRBJ2-1 | TRBD1 | 15 | - | TRBV6-2/TRBV6-3 | CASRGTGATMDEQFF | TGTGCCAGCAGGGGTACAGGGGCCACTATGGATGAGCAGTTCTTC
TRBJ2-1 | - | 15 | - | TRBV7-9 | CASSPAEGIDNEQFF | TGTGCCAGCAGCCCAGCCGAGGGGATTGACAATGAGCAGTTCTTC
TRBJ2-5 | - | 12 | - | TRBV29-1 | CSVESIQETQYF | TGCAGCGTTGAAAGTATTCAAGAGACCCAGTACTTC
TRBJ2-7 | - | 16 | many | TRBV12-3/TRBV12-4 | CASSFGLIFSSYEQYF | TGTGCCAGCAGTTTTGGATTAATCTTTAGCTCCTACGAGCAGTACTTC
TRBJ2-5 | - | 13 | once | TRBV7-2 | CASRPPLQETRYF | TGTGCCAGCAGGCCACCTTTACAGGAGACCCGGTACTTC
TRBJ2-3 | - | 15 | many | TRBV18 | CASSKTRPSTDTQYF | TGTGCCAGCTCAAAGACCCGACCTAGCACAGATACGCAGTATTTT
TRBJ1-3 | - | 13 | - | TRBV6-5 | CASSLDSGNTIYF | TGTGCCAGCAGTCTGGACTCTGGAAACACCATATATTTT
TRBJ1-2 | - | 13 | many | TRBV7-2 | CASSKTVNYGYTF | TGTGCCAGCAGCAAGACAGTTAACTATGGCTACACCTTC
TRBJ1-1 | - | 13 | few | TRBV4-1 | CASSQVLNTEAFF | TGCGCCAGCAGCCAAGTTCTGAACACTGAAGCTTTCTTT
TRBJ2-7 | - | 11 | many | TRBV29-1 | CSVAFASEQYF | TGCAGCGTTGCCTTCGCCTCCGAGCAGTACTTC
TRBJ1-1 | - | 13 | few | TRBV5-6 | CASSPTDNTEAFF | TGTGCCAGCAGCCCGACCGACAACACTGAAGCTTTCTTT
TRBJ1-2 | - | 12 | - | TRBV12-3/TRBV12-4 | CASTPGGYGYTF | TGTGCCAGCACCCCCGGGGGGTATGGCTACACCTTC
TRBJ1-1 | - | 13 | - | TRBV10-3 | CASGGTVLPEAFF | TGTGCCAGCGGAGGGACCGTCCTCCCTGAAGCTTTCTTT
TRBJ2-5 | TRBD2 | 15 | few | TRBV5-6 | CASSLVAGGRETQYF | TGTGCCAGCAGCTTGGTAGCGGGAGGGAGGGAGACCCAGTACTTC
TRBJ2-7 | TRBD1 | 14 | few | TRBV20-1 | CGASRQGARDEQYF | TGCGGTGCTAGCAGACAGGGGGCGAGGGACGAGCAGTACTTC
TRBJ2-1 | - | 14 | - | TRBV15 | CATSSGRVYNEQFF | TGTGCCACCAGCAGCGGGAGAGTCTACAATGAGCAGTTCTTC
TRBJ1-6 | TRBD1 | 15 | - | TRBV27 | CASRDRGNYNSPLHF | TGTGCCAGCAGGGACAGGGGAAATTATAATTCACCCCTCCACTTT
TRBJ2-1 | - | 13 | - | TRBV5-1 | CASSIRAGDEQFF | TGCGCCAGCAGCATCCGAGCAGGGGATGAGCAGTTCTTC
TRBJ1-3 | TRBD1 | 13 | - | TRBV10-3 | CAIRMDRGNTIYF | TGTGCCATCAGGATGGACAGGGGGAACACCATATATTTT
TRBJ1-5 | - | 15 | - | TRBV7-2 | CASSQDFGRGQPQHF | TGTGCCAGCAGCCAGGACTTTGGGCGAGGGCAGCCCCAGCATTTT
TRBJ2-3 | - | 17 | - | TRBV11-3 | CASSLEGASASTDTQYF | TGTGCCAGCAGCTTAGAAGGGGCTAGTGCTTCCACAGATACGCAGTATTTT
TRBJ2-1 | TRBD2 | 16 | many | TRBV15 | CATSRVGGGSYNEQFF | TGTGCCACCAGCAGAGTGGGCGGGGGCTCCTACAATGAGCAGTTCTTC
TRBJ2-3 | - | 15 | - | TRBV6-6 | CASSWREAGPDTQYF | TGTGCCAGCAGTTGGAGGGAGGCGGGGCCAGATACGCAGTATTTT
TRBJ1-4 | TRBD1 | 15 | few | TRBV20-1 | CSARLGTGRVEKLFF | TGCAGTGCTAGACTGGGGACAGGAAGGGTGGAAAAACTGTTTTTT
TRBJ2-3 | TRBD1 | 19 | few | TRBV3-1 | CASSLGSGAPGTVTDTQYF | TGTGCCAGCAGCCTTGGATCCGGTGCGCCCGGGACAGTCACAGATACGCAGTATTTT
TRBJ1-2 | TRBD1 | 15 | - | TRBV5-1 | CASSERQGVNNGYTF | TGCGCCAGCAGCGAGAGACAGGGGGTGAATAATGGCTACACCTTC
TRBJ2-7 | - | 15 | few | TRBV20-1 | CSARDTGTSYNEQYF | TGCAGTGCTAGAGATACAGGGACGTCCTACAATGAGCAGTACTTC
TRBJ2-4 | TRBD2 | 18 | few | TRBV20-1 | CSARAIGAGELAKNIQYF | TGCAGTGCTAGGGCCATAGGGGCGGGAGAACTGGCCAAAAACATTCAGTACTTC
TRBJ2-2 | TRBD1 | 14 | few | TRBV14 | CASRWTGTTGELFF | TGTGCCAGCAGATGGACAGGGACGACCGGGGAGCTGTTTTTT
TRBJ2-4 | TRBD1 | 18 | many | TRBV11-2 | CASSLGDRGPLAKNIQYF | TGTGCCAGCAGCTTAGGCGACAGGGGGCCTTTGGCCAAAAACATTCAGTACTTC
TRBJ1-1 | - | 14 | - | TRBV15 | CATSRDRPWTEAFF | TGTGCCACCAGCAGAGATCGCCCCTGGACTGAAGCTTTCTTT
TRBJ2-1 | TRBD2 | 15 | many | TRBV6-4 | CASSDGLAGSNEQFF | TGTGCCAGCAGTGACGGGCTAGCGGGCTCTAATGAGCAGTTCTTC
TRBJ1-2 | - | 13 | - | TRBV5-1 | CASSLAPGSGYTF | TGCGCCAGCAGCTTGGCCCCGGGCAGCGGCTACACCTTC
TRBJ1-1 | TRBD1 | 16 | - | TRBV7-2 | CASSSHQRTGTTEAFF | TGTGCCAGCAGCTCTCATCAAAGGACAGGGACCACTGAAGCTTTCTTT
TRBJ1-2 | - | 11 | many | TRBV29-1 | CSVGADYGYTF | TGCAGCGTTGGGGCAGATTATGGCTACACCTTC
TRBJ2-6 | - | 14 | many | TRBV12-3/TRBV12-4 | CASSAWSGANVLTF | TGTGCCAGCAGTGCCTGGTCTGGGGCCAACGTCCTGACTTTC
TRBJ1-2 | - | 15 | few | TRBV4-2 | CASSQDNARTDGYTF | TGTGCCAGCAGCCAAGATAACGCTCGGACCGATGGCTACACCTTC
TRBJ1-1 | TRBD1 | 14 | few | TRBV12-3/TRBV12-4 | CASIPKRDRYEAFF | TGTGCCAGCATCCCGAAGCGGGACAGGTATGAAGCTTTCTTT
TRBJ2-5 | - | 15 | many | TRBV3-1 | CASSQLRQQQETQYF | TGTGCCAGCAGCCAACTCCGACAGCAACAAGAGACCCAGTACTTC